This is a list of T cell receptor beta chains from one sample in a study of blood T cell repertoires in COVID-19. Sequencing was performed with immunoSEQ multiplex PCR; in TCRdb, only in-frame clones are kept and a portion is missing. The profile shows roughly 290,000 clones, 70% to 90% of them singletons. Material: peripheral blood. These receptors all stem from a woman aged 45-60 years with active or convalescent COVID-19. The CDR3 runs from the conserved cysteine through the conserved F or W. D genes are given only for firm matches. The listing skips clone size in some rows; elsewhere it reads once, few, many or a size class.

size | J | D | V | CDR3 | DNA
NA | TRBJ1-5 | TRBD1 | TRBV28 | CASINDRESQPQHF | TGTGCCAGCATCAACGACAGGGAGAGTCAGCCCCAGCATTTT
NA | TRBJ1-2 | NA | TRBV12-3/TRBV12-4 | CASSYRGNYGYTF | TGTGCCAGCAGTTACCGGGGAAACTATGGCTACACCTTC
few | TRBJ1-2 | NA | TRBV18 | CASSSGFGYGYTF | TGTGCCAGCTCCTCCGGTTTCGGCTATGGCTACACCTTC
NA | TRBJ1-5 | TRBD1 | TRBV9 | CASSVAWQGAYQPQHF | TGTGCCAGCAGCGTAGCTTGGCAGGGGGCCTATCAGCCCCAGCATTTT
NA | TRBJ2-2 | TRBD1 | TRBV5-1 | CASSPAGQGYGTGELFF | TGCGCCAGCAGCCCCGCCGGACAGGGTTATGGCACCGGGGAGCTGTTTTTT
NA | TRBJ2-1 | NA | TRBV3-1/TRBV3-2 | CASSRSGSSSYNEQFF | TGTGCCAGCAGCCGAAGCGGGTCTAGCTCCTACAATGAGCAGTTCTTC
NA | TRBJ2-2 | TRBD2 | TRBV3-1/TRBV3-2 | CASSQPLGLATGELFF | TGTGCCAGCAGCCAACCCCTGGGACTAGCCACCGGGGAGCTGTTTTTT
NA | TRBJ2-1 | TRBD2 | TRBV9 | CASSAPQGTSGYYNEQFF | TGTGCCAGCAGCGCCCCCCAGGGGACTAGCGGATACTACAATGAGCAGTTCTTC
NA | TRBJ1-2 | TRBD1 | TRBV29-1 | CSVAGQGYGYTF | TGCAGCGTTGCGGGACAGGGCTATGGCTACACCTTC
few | TRBJ2-2 | TRBD2 | TRBV5-1 | CASSLNSGANLGELFF | TGCGCCAGCAGCTTGAATAGCGGGGCGAATTTGGGGGAGCTGTTTTTT
NA | TRBJ2-7 | NA | TRBV12-5 | CASGHNGGEQYF | TGTGCTAGTGGTCATAACGGAGGCGAGCAGTACTTC
NA | TRBJ1-1 | NA | TRBV27 | CASSLSAGGTEAFF | TGTGCCAGCAGTTTATCCGCCGGGGGCACTGAAGCTTTCTTT
NA | TRBJ1-1 | NA | TRBV6-5 | CASARGREDTEAFF | TGTGCCAGCGCACGGGGGCGGGAGGACACTGAAGCTTTCTTT
NA | TRBJ1-2 | NA | TRBV21-1 | CASNLRVFYGYTF | TGTGCCAGCAACCTACGGGTCTTCTATGGCTACACCTTC
NA | TRBJ1-3 | NA | TRBV6-5 | CASSYSVSSGNTIYF | TGTGCCAGCAGTTACTCGGTCAGCTCTGGAAACACCATATATTTT
NA | TRBJ1-5 | NA | TRBV28 | CASSPLIQPQHF | TGTGCCAGCAGTCCCCTAATTCAGCCCCAGCATTTT
NA | TRBJ2-1 | TRBD2 | TRBV4-1 | CASRPGLAGDYNEQFF | TGCGCCAGCAGACCCGGACTAGCGGGGGACTACAATGAGCAGTTCTTC
NA | TRBJ2-1 | NA | TRBV5-1 | CASSFRGSYNEQFF | TGCGCCAGCAGCTTCCGAGGTTCCTACAATGAGCAGTTCTTC
few | TRBJ1-3 | NA | TRBV6-5 | CASTTGNAGNTIYF | TGTGCCAGCACGACAGGAAACGCTGGAAACACCATATATTTT
NA | TRBJ1-1 | TRBD1 | TRBV5-6 | CASTRTGINTEAFF | TGTGCCAGCACCAGGACAGGGATAAACACTGAAGCTTTCTTT
NA | TRBJ2-7 | TRBD2 | TRBV5-4 | CASSFSGRSHEQYF | TGTGCCAGCAGCTTTAGCGGGAGAAGCCACGAGCAGTACTTC
once | TRBJ1-4 | NA | TRBV7-8 | CASSLARGFRALSEKLFF | TGTGCCAGCAGCTTAGCGCGGGGTTTCAGGGCGTTAAGTGAAAAACTGTTTTTT
once | TRBJ1-6 | NA | TRBV2 | CASSGGWVNSPLHF | TGTGCCAGCAGTGGAGGGTGGGTAAATTCACCCCTCCACTTT
NA | TRBJ2-2 | NA | TRBV3-1/TRBV3-2 | CASSPSFQGQELFF | TGTGCCAGCAGCCCCAGCTTCCAGGGACAGGAGCTGTTTTTT
once | TRBJ1-2 | TRBD1 | TRBV5-1 | CASSSGQGLKPGGYTF | TGCGCCAGCAGCTCCGGACAGGGGCTCAAACCTGGGGGCTACACCTTC
NA | TRBJ1-2 | NA | TRBV5-1 | CASSLAPGIGYGYTF | TGCGCCAGCAGCTTGGCCCCCGGGATCGGATATGGCTACACCTTC
few | TRBJ1-6 | TRBD1 | TRBV10-3 | CAIRLDGTVGSPLHF | TGTGCCATCAGGCTAGACGGGACAGTAGGTTCACCCCTCCACTTT
NA | TRBJ2-4 | NA | TRBV3-1/TRBV3-2 | CASSQGRHLNIQYF | TGTGCCAGCAGCCAAGGTAGACACTTGAACATTCAGTACTTC